This TCR beta chain was captured by sequencing in a study of blood T cell repertoires in COVID-19. Study details: Samples came from the United States, Italy and Spain, spanning acute and convalescent COVID-19. T cells, B-cell-depleted T cells, or PBMCs supplied cDNA or gDNA.

V shed 1 base and J shed 6 bases, with 7 bases lying between them. The germline V gene has CDR1 SGDLS and CDR2 YYNGEE. The CDR3 length is 13 residues. In the authors' workflow: From reference gene primer amplification, estimates of nucleated cell counts were derived. Assay: immunoSEQ multiplex PCR; the TCRdb copy retains only in-frame clones and omits some. The DNA was the basis for D and trimming; V, J and clone size are from that table. Of under 200,000 clones listed, roughly 90% are singletons. The sequencing sample was made of peripheral blood. The chain is built from TRBV9 and TRBJ2-2, with D unresolved. The TCR comes from a man younger than 35 with active or convalescent COVID-19. This chain's CDR3 is CASSVLHSGELFF. The CDR3, as DNA: TGTGCCAGCAGCGTACTCCACTCCGGGGAGCTGTTTTTT.